Below, 5 T cell receptor beta chains from the same sample are listed, as sequenced in a study of identifying expanded T cells in peripheral blood. Using immunoSEQ multiplex PCR, the repertoire was profiled, and TCRdb retains in-frame clones only, with some absent. Of over 75,000 clones listed, approximately 89% were seen once; the top ten hold 4% to 4.5%. Sequencing was performed on blood. The receptor source for this set is a person aged 18 to 70 in good health.

With respect to this clone: The junction differs from germline at one of its ends, possibly a read error. The chain employs TRBV27 and TRBJ2-1; D gene unclear. Germline V gene data show CDR1 as MNHEY and CDR2 as SMNVEV (reference sequence). The CDR3 runs to 13 residues. For the CDR3, the DNA is TGTGCCAGCAGTACGGAGACGGGCAATGAGCAGCTCTTC. Translating gives CASSTETGNEQLF.

J is TRBJ2-1 and V is TRBV28; a weak D match, TRBD1 (6 bases). The germline V and J ends were trimmed by 7 bases and 6 bases, with 28 bases remaining between them. This CDR3 has 18 residues. CDR1 and CDR2 from the germline V gene are MDHEN and SYDVKM. The CDR3 coding sequence is TGTGCCAGCACTTCTCTCCCAGGCCCGGAACAGACAGGCAATGAGCAGTTCTTC. As protein: CASTSLPGPEQTGNEQFF.

The chain is built from TRBV19 and TRBJ2-2; D not resolved. V lost 4 bases to trimming and J lost 6 bases, with 6 bases between them. CDR1 and CDR2 (germline): LNHDA, SQIVND (reference sequence). The length of the CDR3 is 12 residues. This CDR3 is CASSTSSGELFF. The CDR3 DNA is TGTGCCAGTAGTACAAGTTCCGGGGAGCTGTTTTTT.

This chain joins TRBV7-3 and TRBJ2-5; D may match TRBD1 or TRBD2 (5 bases each). V was shortened by 0 bases and J by 5 bases, with 19 bases between the two germline ends. This CDR3 spans 17 amino acids. In germline, CDR1 is SGHTA, CDR2 FQGTGA. CDR3 nucleotide sequence: TGTGCCAGCAGCTTAACGGGCAGGGAGTACTCAAGCGAGACCCAGTACTTC. Translation: CASSLTGREYSSETQYF.

The V gene is TRBV28, the J gene TRBJ1-4; TRBD1 matches at 10 bases. The germline V gene encodes CDR1 MDHEN and CDR2 SYDVKM. This CDR3 is built from 17 residues. With V trimmed by 4 bases and J by 5 bases, 10 bases remained unmatched. The CDR3 DNA reads TGTGCCAGCAGTTCTTCCGGGACAGGGGAGAGGAATGAAAAACTGTTTTTT. Translating it yields CASSSSGTGERNEKLFF.